This TCR beta chain was obtained from a study of T cell responses to AZD1222 COVID-19 vaccine. Broader study findings: The repertoires were collected only after the peak T cell response. Unmutated regions of variants are reportedly targeted by nearly half of spike-specific TCRs. Donors were largely white British and mainly female; clonal diversity was possibly underestimated. Vaccination with two AZD1222 doses was followed by a rise in Spike-specific TCR breadth and depth.

As regards this clone: Its target is not known.

Sequencing was performed with immunoSEQ multiplex PCR; in TCRdb, only in-frame clones are kept and a portion is missing. The sample records about 180,000 clones, around nine tenths being singletons. The source was peripheral blood, collected on day 0 of AZD1222 vaccination. This receptor was obtained from an adult in good health.

The DNA of the CDR3 is TGTGCCAGCAGTCCGCTGGGACCGATACTTGGCTACACCTTC. Protein sequence: CASSPLGPILGYTF. This chain connects TRBV27 to TRBJ1-2; possibly TRBD1 for D (5 bases). Germline V gene data show CDR1 as MNHEY and CDR2 as SMNVEV (reference sequence). The V end lost 5 bases, the J end lost 7 bases, and 17 bases lay between the germline ends. The CDR3 is 14 residues long.